These 32 T cell receptor beta chains share one sample of origin, sequenced in a study of cytomegalovirus exposure and HLA in healthy donors. PCR amplification relied on 60 Vbeta primers (plus 13 Jbeta primers). Generated by immunoSEQ multiplex PCR, the TCRdb table keeps only in-frame clones and is missing some. The sample contains about 80,000 clones, approximately 60% of which appear only once. The sample taken for sequencing was PBMCs. The receptor set was obtained from a male donor in good health and CMV-seropositive.

The chain combines TRBV28 with TRBJ2-7, with TRBD1 identical over 7 bases. CDR1 is MDHEN, CDR2 SYDVKM, per germline. V was clipped by 3 bases and J by 6 bases; unmatched bases: 8. The CDR3 runs 14 residues. In nucleotides, the CDR3 is TGTGCCAGCAGTTTTGTGAGGGGACAGTCCGAGCAGTACTTC. Protein: CASSFVRGQSEQYF.

This clone was picked up a small number of times. V usage is TRBV5-1 and J usage is TRBJ2-5, with D possibly being TRBD1 (5 bases). Trimming removed 4 bases from V and 4 bases from J, with 14 bases in between. The CDR3 length is 14 residues. CDR1 and CDR2 from the germline V gene are SGHRS and YFSETQ. CDR3 nucleotides: TGCGCCAGCAGCAGACCCAGGGAAGGAGAGACCCAGTACTTC. Translated: CASSRPREGETQYF.

CDR3 amino acids: CATWTGGNYGYTF. The CDR3 DNA is TGTGCCACCTGGACAGGGGGCAACTATGGCTACACCTTC. This chain links TRBV6-5 with TRBJ1-2; TRBD1 aligns across 11 bases. This CDR3 has 13 residues. From germline, CDR1 is MNHEY and CDR2 SVGAGI. J lost 2 bases, V lost 10 bases, and 3 bases had no gene match.

A word on this clone: The junction does not match germline at one end; this may be a read error. The genes are TRBV7-7 and TRBJ2-3, with 11 nucleotides matching TRBD1. The CDR3 spans 16 residues. The germline V gene has CDR1 SSHAT and CDR2 FNYEAQ (reference sequence). For the CDR3, the DNA is TGTGCTAGCAGCCGATTCACGGGACAGGGGGTAGATACGCAGTATTTT. This translates into CASSRFTGQGVDTQYF.

The chain links TRBV9 to TRBJ1-1; D is unresolved. CDR1 is SGDLS, CDR2 YYNGEE, per germline. V lost 3 bases to trimming and J lost 0 bases, with 9 bases between them. The CDR3 runs 14 residues. The CDR3 sequence: CASSGGNVNTEAFF. CDR3 bases: TGTGCCAGCAGCGGAGGCAACGTGAACACTGAAGCTTTCTTT.

This chain's CDR3 is CASSLAQDQPQHF. CDR3 nucleotides: TGTGCCAGCAGCTTAGCGCAGGATCAGCCCCAGCATTTT. V gene TRBV7-6 combines with J gene TRBJ1-5; D gene uncertain. From germline, CDR1 is SGHVS and CDR2 FNYEAQ. The germline V and J ends were trimmed by 0 bases and 5 bases, with 5 bases remaining between them. This CDR3 comprises 13 residues.

V gene TRBV7-9 combines with J gene TRBJ2-5; TRBD2 is a possible D gene (7 bases). V lost 9 bases and J 2 bases, leaving 10 bases between the germline ends. Looked up from germline, CDR1 is SEHNR and CDR2 is FQNEAQ (reference sequence). This CDR3 is 12 amino acids long. The CDR3 loop is CARGGGQETQYF. CDR3 DNA: TGTGCCAGAGGGGGGGGACAAGAGACCCAGTACTTC.

The J gene is TRBJ2-5, the V gene TRBV30, with a possible D match to TRBD2 (6 bases). Trimming cost V 1 base and J 8 bases, with 14 bases left between them. CDR1 is GTSNPN and CDR2 is SVGIG in the germline V gene (reference sequence). The length of the CDR3 is 13 residues. The CDR3 loop reads CAWSAAGGPTQYF. CDR3 coding DNA: TGTGCCTGGAGTGCGGCCGGGGGACCTACCCAGTACTTC.

The chain recombines TRBV20-1 with TRBJ1-1; D is unclear. With 4 bases removed from V and 7 bases from J, the gap between germline ends came to 7 bases. This CDR3 has 10 residues. Germline CDR1 and CDR2: DFQATT and SNEGSKA (reference sequence). The CDR3 DNA reads as TGCAGTGCTACGTTAGATGAAGCTTTCTTT. It yields the protein CSATLDEAFF.

The chain has TRBV15 and TRBJ2-7, with 8 bases matching TRBD2. J was trimmed by 0 bases and V by 2 bases; bases with no gene match: 3. This CDR3 is built from 15 residues. Germline loops: CDR1 LNHNV, CDR2 YYDKDF (reference sequence). CDR3 coding DNA: TGTGCCACCAGCAGACCTAGCGGGTCCTCCTACGAGCAGTACTTC. Translation: CATSRPSGSSYEQYF. The entire variable domain, with the rest obtained from reference TRBV15 and TRBJ2-7, is as follows: DAMVIQNPRYQVTQFGKPVTLSCSQTLNHNVMYWYQQKSSQAPKLLFHYYDKDFNNEADTPDNFQSRRPNTSFCFLDIRSPGLGDTAMYLCATSRPSGSSYEQYFGPGTRLTVT.

This clone has more than one count but fewer than ten. V is TRBV4-2 and J is TRBJ2-1; D possibly corresponds to TRBD1 (5 bases). CDR1 is LGHNA and CDR2 is YNFKEQ in the germline V gene. The CDR3 consists of 14 residues. The V end was cut by 0 bases, the J end by 8 bases, with 11 bases between. The CDR3 region is CASSQEGWGDEQFF. The CDR3 DNA reads TGTGCCAGCAGCCAAGAAGGGTGGGGCGATGAGCAGTTCTTC.

This clone was observed a few times. The V and J genes are TRBV7-2 and TRBJ1-1; D not resolved. V was clipped by 5 bases and J by 9 bases, with 13 bases between them. The CDR3 spans 12 residues. CDR1 and CDR2 from the germline V gene are SGHTA and FQGNSA. The CDR3 DNA follows: TGTGCCAGCAGCAGGCCAGTGGAGCAAGCTTTCTTT. Translated, it gives CASSRPVEQAFF.

The rearrangement links TRBV19 to TRBJ2-7; D is uncertain. CDR1 and CDR2 (germline): LNHDA, SQIVND (reference sequence). CDR3 size: 12 residues. The V gene lost 5 bases and the J gene lost 7 bases, with 12 bases spanning the gap. The CDR3 sequence: CASSVTTGEQYF. DNA for the CDR3: TGTGCCAGTAGTGTGACGACTGGGGAGCAGTACTTC. Using reference TRBV19 and TRBJ2-7 for the parts outside the CDR3, the full variable domain is DGGITQSPKYLFRKEGQNVTLSCEQNLNHDAMYWYRQDPGQGLRLIYYSQIVNDFQKGDIAEGYSVSREKKESFPLTVTSAQKNPTAFYLCASSVTTGEQYFGPGTRLTVT.

The chain recombines TRBV5-8 with TRBJ2-3; 10 bases are shared with TRBD1. Germline assignment: CDR1 SGHTS and CDR2 YDEGEE. The CDR3 totals 14 residues. The trim removed 4 bases at V and 6 bases at J, leaving 5 bases unmatched. As DNA, the CDR3 is TGTGCCAGCAGCACCGGGACAGGGGCCGATACGCAGTATTTT. It specifies CASSTGTGADTQYF.

The chain joins TRBV10-3 to TRBJ2-7, with 8 bases matching TRBD2. Germline loops: CDR1 ENHRY, CDR2 SYGVKD. Trimming took 3 bases from V and 4 from J; bases not matched to a gene: 17. This CDR3 has 18 amino acids. The CDR3 coding sequence is TGTGCCATCAGTGAAATTCGAGAAATTGGGACTAGGCCATACGAGCAGTACTTC. Translating gives CAISEIREIGTRPYEQYF.

The V call is TRBV28, the J call TRBJ1-3, with D possibly being TRBD1 (6 bases). Germline V gene data show CDR1 as MDHEN and CDR2 as SYDVKM. Trimming took 4 bases from V and 3 from J, leaving 16 bases between them. The CDR3 is made up of 16 amino acids. CDR3 DNA sequence: TGTGCCAGCAGTTCCCCCGGCAGGGGTGGTGGAAACACCATATATTTT. Amino acid sequence: CASSSPGRGGGNTIYF.

V and J are TRBV2 and TRBJ1-2, with 8 nucleotides matching TRBD1. The germline gives CDR1 SNHLY, CDR2 FYNNEI. The CDR3 totals 13 residues. The trim removed 5 bases at V and 4 bases at J, leaving 3 bases unmatched. The CDR3 region is CASSLQGVYGYTF. CDR3 DNA sequence: TGTGCCAGCAGTCTACAGGGGGTCTATGGCTACACCTTC.

This sequence joins TRBV11-1 and TRBJ2-7; 9 bases fit TRBD2. Per the germline V gene, CDR1 is SGHAT and CDR2 is FQDESV (reference sequence). V lost 5 bases, J lost 3 bases, and 2 bases stayed unmatched. The CDR3 covers 13 residues. The CDR3 sequence: CASSGRGGYEQYF. CDR3 sequence (DNA): TGTGCCAGCAGCGGGCGGGGGGGCTACGAGCAGTACTTC.

V gene TRBV30 combines with J gene TRBJ2-1; D is possibly TRBD1 (6 bases). CDR3 length: 15 amino acids. The V gene lost 0 bases and the J gene lost 6 bases, with 15 bases spanning the gap. Germline V gene sequence: CDR1 GTSNPN, CDR2 SVGIG (reference sequence). In DNA, the CDR3 is TGTGCCTGGAGTGTACGATTCGAGGGGGTCAATGAGCAGTTCTTC. This codes for CAWSVRFEGVNEQFF. Based on the CDR3 plus reference TRBV30 and TRBJ2-1, the full variable domain is SQTIHQWPATLVQPVGSPLSLECTVEGTSNPNLYWYRQAAGRGLQLLFYSVGIGQISSEVPQNLSASRPQDRQFILSSKKLLLSDSGFYLCAWSVRFEGVNEQFFGPGTRLTVL.

This clone was picked up one time. The chain is built from TRBV6-5 and TRBJ2-7, with 10 bases aligning to TRBD2. The CDR3 covers 14 residues. With V trimmed by 5 bases and J by 3 bases, 4 bases remained unmatched. The germline gives CDR1 MNHEY, CDR2 SVGAGI. The CDR3 loop is CASSHPSGSYEQYF. The DNA for the CDR3 is TGTGCCAGCAGTCACCCTAGCGGGAGCTACGAGCAGTACTTC.

This chain connects TRBV11-2 to TRBJ2-5, with 7 bases lining up with TRBD1. The CDR3 sequence is 14 residues long. Germline V gives CDR1 SGHAT, CDR2 FQNNGV. The trim removed 1 base at V and 5 bases at J, leaving 4 bases unmatched. CDR3 residues: CASSLGTGAETQYF. For the CDR3, the DNA is TGTGCCAGCAGCTTAGGGACAGGCGCCGAGACCCAGTACTTC.

The V call is TRBV27, the J call TRBJ1-2; D is ambiguous. The CDR3 contains 17 residues. The V end lost 5 bases, the J end lost 2 bases, and 21 bases lay between the germline ends. CDR1 and CDR2 from the germline V gene are MNHEY and SMNVEV (reference sequence). The CDR3 sequence is CASSPTRILTVNYGYTF. Written as DNA, the CDR3 is TGTGCCAGCAGTCCCACTAGAATTCTTACGGTGAACTATGGCTACACCTTC.

This chain connects TRBV25-1 to TRBJ1-2; D perhaps matches TRBD1 (6 bases). With 4 bases removed from V and 4 bases from J, the gap between germline ends came to 16 bases. The CDR3 is made up of 15 amino acids. CDR1 MGHDK and CDR2 SYGVNS come from the germline V gene. CDR3 sequence (DNA): TGTGCCAGCAGTGTTATTACAGGGCTTGGCTATGGCTACACCTTC. Translation gives CASSVITGLGYGYTF.

The V call is TRBV5-4, the J call TRBJ2-1; 10 positions match TRBD2. V was pared by 4 bases and J by 5 bases, with 3 bases of the junction left unmatched. The V gene's germline CDR1 is SGHNT and CDR2 YYREEE (reference sequence). The CDR3 sequence is 14 residues long. In DNA form, the CDR3 reads TGTGCCAGCAGCCCAGCGGGGGGGCACAATGAGCAGTTCTTC. Translating gives CASSPAGGHNEQFF.

The sample holds a few counts of this clone. The chain couples TRBV28 to TRBJ1-3; maybe TRBD1 (5 bases). V was cut by 6 bases and J by 0 bases, with 12 bases left in between. This CDR3 has 15 residues. Per germline, CDR1 MDHEN and CDR2 SYDVKM. The CDR3 is CASSPGLLSGNTIYF. The CDR3 nucleotides are TGTGCCAGCAGCCCGGGACTCCTCTCTGGAAACACCATATATTTT.

This chain joins TRBV4-1 and TRBJ2-1, with D unresolved. CDR1 and CDR2 from the germline V gene are MGHRA and YSYEKL. This CDR3 comprises 16 residues. V lost 0 bases, J lost 2 bases, and 11 bases lay in between. CDR3 nucleotide sequence: TGCGCCAGCAGCCAAGATTTGGCAGAAACCTACAATGAGCAGTTCTTC. The encoded protein is CASSQDLAETYNEQFF.

V and J are TRBV7-2 and TRBJ2-7; tentatively, D is TRBD2 (6 bases). Germline lookup yields CDR1 SGHTA and CDR2 FQGNSA. The V and J ends lost 4 bases and 3 bases respectively, with 13 bases between them. The CDR3 totals 14 residues. The CDR3 bases are TGTGCCAGCAGCTCAGGGACTGGCTACTACGAGCAGTACTTC. It yields the protein CASSSGTGYYEQYF.

This clone was found a few times. This chain joins TRBV5-1 and TRBJ2-3; TRBD2 matches at 7 bases. The germline gives CDR1 SGHRS, CDR2 YFSETQ. J was trimmed by 2 bases and V by 5 bases; bases with no gene match: 8. The CDR3 is made up of 15 amino acids. CDR3 in amino acids: CASSIDGRLTDTQYF. As DNA, the CDR3 is TGCGCCAGCAGTATCGACGGGAGGCTCACAGATACGCAGTATTTT.

The V and J genes are TRBV7-9 and TRBJ2-2, with 9 nucleotides matching TRBD1. Germline-derived CDR1 and CDR2 are SEHNR and FQNEAQ (reference sequence). The CDR3 is made up of 16 amino acids. Unmatched junction bases numbered 7, after V lost 5 bases and J lost 3 bases. As DNA, the CDR3 is TGTGCCAGCAGCCTCAGGACAGGGGTCGACACCGGGGAGCTGTTTTTT. Translated: CASSLRTGVDTGELFF. The full variable domain, completed using reference TRBV7-9 and TRBJ2-2, is DTGVSQNPRHKITKRGQNVTFRCDPISEHNRLYWYRQTLGQGPEFLTYFQNEAQLEKSRLLSDRFSAERPKGSFSTLEIQRTEQGDSAMYLCASSLRTGVDTGELFFGEGSRLTVL.

The rearrangement joins TRBV7-9 to TRBJ2-7, with 14 bases matching TRBD2. V shed 3 bases, J shed 5 bases, and the junction held 0 bases outside the gene matches. Germline V gene data show CDR1 as SEHNR and CDR2 as FQNEAQ (reference sequence). The CDR3 sequence is 14 residues long. The chain's CDR3 is CASSLGLAGDEQYF. In DNA, the CDR3 is TGTGCCAGCAGCTTGGGACTAGCGGGAGACGAGCAGTACTTC.

This clone was counted only a few times. The V gene is TRBV29-1, the J gene TRBJ2-2; 8 bases line up with TRBD1. The CDR3 loop spans 13 amino acids. CDR1 is SQVTM, CDR2 ANQGSEA, per germline. V was clipped by 6 bases and J by 4 bases; unmatched bases: 4. The chain's CDR3 is CSVRQGSTGELFF. The CDR3, as DNA: TGCAGCGTCCGACAGGGGAGCACCGGGGAGCTGTTTTTT.

The CDR3 DNA sequence: TGTGCCAGCAGCTTAGCCCCCGACAGGGTATGGTCCGGGGAGCTGTTTTTT. This translates into CASSLAPDRVWSGELFF. The chain recombines TRBV7-2 with TRBJ2-2; 7 bases line up with TRBD1. The germline V gene encodes CDR1 SGHTA and CDR2 FQGNSA. V lost 0 bases and J lost 6; bases outside the gene matches: 10. CDR3 length equals 17 residues.